One and the same sample provided the 27 T cell receptor beta chains below, sequenced in a study of CD8 T cells in Susac syndrome. Reverse transcription of roughly 0.45 to 1 ug RNA used random hexamers. TCRdb called the immunoSEQ multiplex PCR reads again in MiXCR, with one record for every CDR3 protein. Among under 250,000 distinct CDR3 sequences listed, 93% were seen once. The sequencing sample was made of CD4+ T cells from PBMCs. These receptors were taken from a human donor with multiple sclerosis.

The CDR3 DNA reads as TGCAGCGTTGATTTCAGGGTCTATGGCTACACCTTC. This encodes CSVDFRVYGYTF. J is TRBJ1-2 and V is TRBV29-1; D is perhaps TRBD1 (5 bases). Germline V gives CDR1 SQVTM, CDR2 ANQGSEA. With 3 bases removed from V and 4 bases from J, the gap between germline ends came to 9 bases. CDR3 size: 12 residues.

The V gene is TRBV27, the J gene TRBJ1-1; TRBD1 might be the D (5 bases). Germline CDR1 reads MNHEY; CDR2 reads SMNVEV (reference sequence). CDR3 length: 12 residues. Trimming took 5 bases from V and 6 from J, leaving 10 bases between them. The DNA of the CDR3 is TGTGCCAGCAGTCCCGCGGGGGCTGAAGCTTTCTTT. Its protein is CASSPAGAEAFF.

The rearrangement links TRBV24-1 to TRBJ2-5; TRBD2 might be the D (5 bases). This CDR3 has 14 residues. CDR1 KGHDR and CDR2 SFDVKD come from the germline V gene. The ends were cut back, 9 bases at V and 5 bases at J, with 18 bases in the middle. The CDR3 reads CATGVGGIGETQYF. CDR3 sequence (DNA): TGTGCCACCGGGGTAGGAGGAATCGGGGAGACCCAGTACTTC.

The chain has TRBV6-5 and TRBJ2-7, with TRBD1 matching 7 bases. This CDR3 has 14 residues. The germline CDR1 and CDR2 sequences are MNHEY and SVGAGI. With 5 bases clipped from V and 3 bases from J, the junction kept 7 bases outside the gene matches. The CDR3 loop reads CASSVDREGYEQYF. The CDR3 bases are TGTGCCAGCAGTGTAGACAGGGAAGGCTACGAGCAGTACTTC.

The chain employs TRBV19 and TRBJ1-5; D may be TRBD1 (6 bases). The CDR3 consists of 15 residues. From germline, CDR1 is LNHDA and CDR2 SQIVND (reference sequence). V dropped 5 bases and J dropped 6 bases, with 17 bases sitting between them. Here the CDR3 reads CASSEGRGAGQPQHF. CDR3 DNA: TGTGCCAGTAGTGAGGGGAGGGGGGCAGGTCAGCCCCAGCATTTT.

The genes are TRBV27 and TRBJ2-1, with 11 bases that match TRBD2. The V gene end was trimmed by 5 bases and the J gene end by 5 bases; junction bases not matched to a gene: 5. CDR3 length equals 15 residues. Germline lookup yields CDR1 MNHEY and CDR2 SMNVEV (reference sequence). The CDR3 protein is CASSPTTSGNNEQFF. CDR3 DNA sequence: TGTGCCAGCAGTCCCACGACTAGCGGGAACAATGAGCAGTTCTTC.

J is TRBJ1-1 and V is TRBV20-1; a possible D gene is TRBD1 (5 bases). Germline CDR1 DFQATT, CDR2 SNEGSKA (reference sequence). V was shortened by 6 bases and J by 0 bases, with 17 bases between the two germline ends. The CDR3 has 15 residues. As DNA, the CDR3 is TGCAGTGCAGACCGGGACGGCGACATGAACACTGAAGCTTTCTTT. Translation: CSADRDGDMNTEAFF.

V and J are TRBV18 and TRBJ2-3; no clear D gene. V was trimmed by 3 bases and J by 5 bases, leaving 18 bases between them. This CDR3 is built from 16 residues. Germline values: CDR1 KGHSH, CDR2 LQKENI. The CDR3 DNA sequence: TGTGCCAGCTCACCCCTATCCGGGTCCCTCGAAGATACGCAGTATTTT. Translating it yields CASSPLSGSLEDTQYF.

V and J are TRBV7-3 and TRBJ2-1; 7 bases are shared with TRBD2. The germline V gene has CDR1 SGHTA and CDR2 FQGTGA. The CDR3 has 16 residues. V lost 5 bases and J lost 2; bases outside the gene matches: 9. CDR3 sequence: CASSRLGGRAYNEQFF. CDR3 DNA: TGTGCCAGCAGCCGACTCGGCGGGAGAGCCTACAATGAGCAGTTCTTC.

The rearrangement joins TRBV3-1 to TRBJ2-7, with unresolved D. V dropped 9 bases and J dropped 4 bases, with 1 base sitting between them. This CDR3 spans 8 amino acids. CDR1 and CDR2 from the germline V gene are LGHDT and YNNKEL (reference sequence). The CDR3 nucleotides are TGTGCCAGTTACGAGCAGTACGTC. It encodes CASYEQYV.

V and J are TRBV29-1 and TRBJ2-2; the D gene could be TRBD1 or TRBD2 (5 bases each). Trimming stripped 4 bases from V and 2 bases from J, with 8 bases between. Germline V gene sequence: CDR1 SQVTM, CDR2 ANQGSEA. This CDR3 region has 13 residues. CDR3 bases: TGCAGCGTTGCGGGGCCCAACACCGGGGAGCTGTTTTTT. As protein: CSVAGPNTGELFF.

The table lists this clonotype with a few counts. J is TRBJ2-6 and V is TRBV3-1, with D uncertain. Germline V gene data show CDR1 as LGHDT and CDR2 as YNNKEL (reference sequence). Deletions cut 4 bases from V and 1 base from J, with 8 bases between. The CDR3 has 15 residues. The CDR3 loop reads CASSPLLSGANVLTF. CDR3 nucleotide sequence: TGTGCCAGCAGCCCCCTCCTTTCTGGGGCCAACGTCCTGACTTTC.

The chain couples TRBV5-1 to TRBJ2-2; TRBD2 matches at 12 bases. This CDR3 region has 15 residues. V lost 1 base to trimming and J lost 7 bases; unmatched junction nucleotides: 2. CDR1 and CDR2 from the germline V gene are SGHRS and YFSETQ. Written as DNA, the CDR3 is TGCGCCAGCAGCTTGACTAGCGGGAGGAGCGGGGAGCTGTTTTTT. This codes for CASSLTSGRSGELFF.

The CDR3 spells CASRSGTGDSEQYF. CDR3 DNA sequence: TGTGCCAGCAGGTCCGGGACAGGGGATTCCGAGCAGTACTTC. V is TRBV12-3 or TRBV12-4 and J is TRBJ2-7; TRBD1 matches at 10 bases. The J segment lost 6 bases and the V segment lost 6 bases, leaving 8 bases of the junction unmatched. This CDR3 is built from 14 residues.

The table lists this clonotype with a few counts. The chain is built from TRBV28 and TRBJ2-7; unclear D gene. The CDR3 loop spans 17 amino acids. The V gene's germline CDR1 is MDHEN and CDR2 SYDVKM. V was trimmed by 5 bases and J by 0 bases, leaving 20 bases between them. CDR3 protein: CASSPLNSRRYSYEQYF. DNA of the CDR3: TGTGCCAGCAGTCCCCTGAATTCGAGAAGATACTCCTACGAGCAGTACTTC.

This chain links TRBV19 with TRBJ2-1; D is possibly TRBD2 (5 bases). Germline V CDR1 and CDR2: LNHDA, SQIVND (reference sequence). The CDR3 totals 18 residues. The V and J ends lost 3 bases and 3 bases respectively, with 21 bases between them. DNA of the CDR3: TGTGCCAGTAGTATGGGCCAGAAGGACTCAGTAGGCTACAATGAGCAGTTCTTC. Protein: CASSMGQKDSVGYNEQFF.

This clonotype was picked up one time. J is TRBJ2-1 and V is TRBV24-1; D tentatively reads TRBD1 or TRBD2 (5 bases each). Per the germline V gene, CDR1 is KGHDR and CDR2 is SFDVKD. V was cut by 7 bases and J by 0 bases, with 12 bases left in between. This CDR3 comprises 15 residues. In DNA, the CDR3 is TGTGCCACCAGCCCTCGTGGGGGCTCCTACAATGAGCAGTTCTTC. This sequence encodes CATSPRGGSYNEQFF.

The chain recombines TRBV6-2 or TRBV6-3 with TRBJ2-7; possibly TRBD1 for D (7 bases). CDR3 length: 15 residues. Germline CDR1 MNHEY, CDR2 SVGEGT. V was trimmed by 5 bases and J by 5 bases, leaving 19 bases between them. CDR3 bases: TGTGCCAGCAGTAACCCGACAGGGAGGATGGACGAGCAGTACTTC. Amino acids: CASSNPTGRMDEQYF.

The count of this clonotype is one. The chain links TRBV6-1 to TRBJ1-2; D unclear. The CDR3 totals 13 residues. V was clipped by 6 bases and J by 3 bases, with 11 bases between them. Germline-derived CDR1 and CDR2 are MNHNS and SASEGT. The CDR3 DNA sequence: TGTGCCAGCAGCCCGCTAGGACACTATGGCTACACCTTC. Translating gives CASSPLGHYGYTF.

This chain joins TRBV20-1 and TRBJ1-2, with D perhaps matching TRBD1 (5 bases). Germline V gene data show CDR1 as DFQATT and CDR2 as SNEGSKA (reference sequence). V lost 0 bases and J 7 bases, leaving 18 bases between the germline ends. The CDR3 loop spans 15 amino acids. CDR3 amino acids: CSARDRQQGSGGYTF. In DNA, the CDR3 is TGCAGTGCTAGAGATCGCCAGCAGGGATCGGGTGGCTACACCTTC.

This clonotype has only a few counts. This chain connects TRBV28 to TRBJ1-1; TRBD1 is a possible D gene (6 bases). The CDR3 is 14 residues long. V lost 1 base to trimming and J lost 0 bases, with 6 bases between them. Germline CDR1 is MDHEN and CDR2 is SYDVKM. The CDR3 DNA follows: TGTGCCAGCAGTTTATCAGGGGTGAACACTGAAGCTTTCTTT. This sequence encodes CASSLSGVNTEAFF.

V usage is TRBV14 and J usage is TRBJ2-2; 8 nucleotides agree with TRBD2. V trimming: 2 bases; J trimming: 8 bases; junction bases outside the gene matches: 4. CDR1 and CDR2 (germline): SGHDN, FVKESK. This CDR3 has 14 residues. The CDR3 region has the DNA TGTGCCAGCAGCCAACTGCGGGGGGATGGGGAGCTGTTTTTT. It translates to CASSQLRGDGELFF.

This chain joins TRBV9 and TRBJ1-5; no clear D. This CDR3 comprises 13 residues. The germline V and J ends were trimmed by 0 bases and 5 bases, with 6 bases remaining between them. The germline V gene has CDR1 SGDLS and CDR2 YYNGEE. CDR3 sequence reads: CASSVGVDQPQHF. CDR3 nucleotide sequence: TGTGCCAGCAGCGTAGGAGTGGATCAGCCCCAGCATTTT.

The J gene is TRBJ1-1, the V gene TRBV5-6, with a tentative D call TRBD1 (6 bases). Germline V gives CDR1 SGHDT, CDR2 YYEEEE. The V end lost 4 bases, the J end lost 10 bases, and 20 bases lay between the germline ends. This CDR3 is built from 14 residues. CDR3 in DNA: TGTGCCAGCAGCCTCCCAGGGACACCCGAAGGAGCTTTCTTT. Translated: CASSLPGTPEGAFF.

This rearrangement joins TRBV19 to TRBJ1-5; D perhaps matches TRBD1 (5 bases). V was cut by 2 bases and J by 7 bases, with 15 bases left in between. In germline, CDR1 is LNHDA, CDR2 SQIVND (reference sequence). The CDR3 extends over 15 amino acids. The CDR3 loop reads CASSIIEGNRQPQHF. The CDR3 bases are TGTGCCAGTAGTATAATCGAGGGGAATAGGCAGCCCCAGCATTTT.

This clonotype was seen only once. This chain uses TRBV9 with TRBJ1-3; a weak D match, TRBD1 (6 bases). V lost 4 bases and J lost 2, with 22 bases in between. CDR1 and CDR2 (germline): SGDLS, YYNGEE. CDR3 length: 18 amino acids. CDR3 sequence (DNA): TGTGCCAGCAGCCCCACCCGGGTTACAGGGACCCCTGGAAACACCATATATTTT. This encodes CASSPTRVTGTPGNTIYF.

The chain couples TRBV6-5 to TRBJ2-7, with D possibly called TRBD1 or TRBD2 (5 bases each). V was trimmed by 6 bases and J by 0 bases, leaving 12 bases between them. The CDR3 sequence is 14 residues long. Looked up from germline, CDR1 is MNHEY and CDR2 is SVGAGI. CDR3 amino acids: CASRGTASSYEQYF. In DNA form, the CDR3 reads TGTGCCAGCAGGGGGACGGCTAGCTCCTACGAGCAGTACTTC.